The sequence of this TCR beta chain was determined in a study of T cells after yellow fever vaccination (dated by TCRdb to about 2019). Looking at the study overall: Libraries from fractions with low cell numbers were prepared with the SMART-Seq v4 Ultra Low Input RNA kit. To track T-cell clones before and after primary and booster YFV17D yellow fever vaccination, bulk TCR alpha and beta repertoires were sequenced longitudinally. Blood samples were taken at several timepoints before and after primary and secondary immunization, and bulk PBMC replicates and cell subsets were isolated. Two healthy male donors made up the cohort, one aged 18 to 29 years and the other aged 30 to 39 years.

Sequencing was performed on an Illumina NovaSeq 6000. Synthesis of TCR cDNA relied on 5'RACE template switching, a step that introduced a universal primer site along with unique molecular identifiers. Priming of cDNA synthesis was performed from both the TCR alpha and TCR beta constant segments. Library amplification used two PCR steps, and the second PCR step added sample barcodes and sequencing adapters. Libraries were sequenced on Illumina HiSeq 2500 (2x100 bp) or NovaSeq (2x150 bp). The paper's data handling went like this. Reads were demultiplexed and collapsed into UMI consensus sequences with MIGEC, and V(D)J alignment was performed with MiXCR. Vaccine-responding clonotypes were defined with edgeR using replicate PBMC samples, requiring FDR below 0.01 and a log2 fold change above 5 up to day 15. CD4 or CD8 identity was assigned to each bulk clonotype according to whether the clonotype was present at higher abundance in the sequenced CD4 repertoire or the sequenced CD8 repertoire. TCRdb handled the public reads itself, with Q25 trimming in fastp and clone calling in MiXCR, and kept productive beta chains. CDR3 protein duplicates are merged, each entry listing the most common genes and DNA. The V and J calls here are based on TCRdb, not the publication. This sample is represented by fewer than 450,000 distinct CDR3 sequences; about 4% of them were singletons. The ten largest clones take up more than 20% of the sample.

The full study reports these points: Most clones expanded after primary vaccination (almost 97% of CD4 and approximately 90% of CD8) were re-detected after the booster, suggesting that broad memory maintenance occurred. A small fraction of clonotypes appeared in both the CD4 and CD8 compartments, likely as a result of convergent recombination. Computational filtering was required because FACS-sorted repertoires could contain abundant contaminating clonotypes from the bulk population. The secondary T-cell response was found to be weaker but faster than the primary response, with a peak reached on day 5 rather than on day 15. Only two donors were included in the study, so the extent to which the findings can be generalized is limited.

The meaning of the sample's treatment or condition label: live attenuated yellow fever vaccine strain. Two biological replicates of bulk PBMCs were collected at each blood-draw timepoint. PBMCs were isolated from peripheral blood using a standard Ficoll-Paque protocol. RNA was extracted with TriZol from bulk PBMCs, CD4 and CD8 fractions, and dextramer-positive and dextramer-negative fractions. The germline V gene yields SGHRS for CDR1 and YFSETQ for CDR2. The CDR3 measures 16 amino acids from cysteine to phenylalanine. Of the read, only the CDR3 DNA is kept; its 48 bases are in frame from base 1. The germline V end is reduced by 4 bases and the J end by 0 bases; junction bases left unmatched: 6. This clonotype appeared a few times. The antigen it binds to is not known. No quality values exist for individual bases; no much larger clone is one base distant.

The V and J segments used are TRBV5-1 and TRBJ1-1; 10 central nucleotides agree with TRBD1. The sample in question was PBMCs, obtained 5 days after the yellow fever booster vaccination. The clonotype comes from a man aged 18 to 35 who received the YFV17D yellow fever vaccine. The CDR3 region reads CASSIGTGDLNTEAFF. The nucleotides are TGCGCCAGCAGCATCGGGACAGGGGATTTGAACACTGAAGCTTTCTTT.